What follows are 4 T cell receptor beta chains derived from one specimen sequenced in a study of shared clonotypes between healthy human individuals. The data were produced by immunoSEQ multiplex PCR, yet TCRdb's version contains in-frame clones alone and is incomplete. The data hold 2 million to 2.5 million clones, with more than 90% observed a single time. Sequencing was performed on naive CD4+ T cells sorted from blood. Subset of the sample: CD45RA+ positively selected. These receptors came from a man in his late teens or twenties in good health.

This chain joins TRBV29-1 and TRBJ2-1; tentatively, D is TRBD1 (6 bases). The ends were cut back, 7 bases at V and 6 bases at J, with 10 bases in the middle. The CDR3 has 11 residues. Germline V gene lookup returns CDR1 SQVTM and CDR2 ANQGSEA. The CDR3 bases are TGCAGCGGTGGACAGACCAATGAGCAGTTCTTC. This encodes CSGGQTNEQFF.

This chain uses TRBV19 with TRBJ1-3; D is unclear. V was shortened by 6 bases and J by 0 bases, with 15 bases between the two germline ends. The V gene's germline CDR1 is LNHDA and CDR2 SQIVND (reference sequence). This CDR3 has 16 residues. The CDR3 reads CASRPLEILSGNTIYF. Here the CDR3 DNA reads TGTGCCAGTAGGCCCCTGGAAATCCTCTCTGGAAACACCATATATTTT.

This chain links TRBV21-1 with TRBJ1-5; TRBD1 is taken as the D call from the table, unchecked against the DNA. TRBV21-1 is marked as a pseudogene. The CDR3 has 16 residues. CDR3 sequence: CASSNYAETGCQPQHF. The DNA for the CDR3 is TGTGCCAGCAGCAATTACGCCGAGACAGGGTGTCAGCCCCAGCATTTT.

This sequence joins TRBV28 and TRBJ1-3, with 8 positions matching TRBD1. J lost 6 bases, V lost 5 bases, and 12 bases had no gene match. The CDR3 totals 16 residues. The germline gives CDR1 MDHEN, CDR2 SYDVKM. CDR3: CASSNPTGVLENTIYF. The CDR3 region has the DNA TGTGCCAGCAGTAACCCGACAGGGGTGTTAGAAAACACCATATATTTT.